This T cell receptor beta chain derives from a study of shared clonotypes between healthy human individuals. Using immunoSEQ multiplex PCR, the repertoire was profiled, and TCRdb retains in-frame clones only, with some absent. In the table there are about 670,000 clones, roughly 78% of which are singletons. Germline CDR1 is MGHRA and CDR2 is YSYEKL. The ends were cut back, 4 bases at V and 2 bases at J, with 18 bases in the middle. The CDR3 extends over 17 amino acids. Whole-study results and caveats: Sorted-subset samples were not fully sequenced, rarefaction indicated.

This clone has at least ten counts. Its antigen is as yet unknown. The sequencing sample was made of memory CD4+ T cells sorted from blood. Subset in this sample: CD45RA-negative fraction. The rearrangement links TRBV4-1 to TRBJ1-3; possibly TRBD1 for D (6 bases). The TCR sequence derives from a woman under 40 in good health. CDR3 nucleotide sequence: TGCGCCAGCAGCCGGGGGGGGCTGATTAGCGCTGGAAACACCATATATTTT. It translates to CASSRGGLISAGNTIYF.